This TCR beta chain was captured by sequencing in a study of long-term antiretroviral therapy in people with HIV. Study-wide findings and caveats: Diversity rose after ART but stayed below transplant donor controls. Clones that had undergone expansion before ART prevailed in the repertoire throughout all time points. The study found narrower CDR3 length ranges in HIV repertoires than in controls.

The length of the CDR3 is 16 residues. A word on this clone: Its antigen is not known.

At survey level, the immunoSEQ assay was run in its v3.0 version. Data came from immunoSEQ multiplex PCR; TCRdb stores just in-frame clones and leaves some out. In the table there are roughly 16,000 clones, about 86% of which are singletons. Sequencing was performed on unsorted PBMCs, taken 2.3 to 2.4 years before starting antiretroviral therapy. This clonotype was sampled from a woman aged 25-40 years with HIV. The chain employs TRBV12-1 and TRBJ1-3; the listed D gene, TRBD1, was not tested against the DNA. TRBV12-1 corresponds to a pseudogene. CDR3 amino acids: CASSLDDRVSGNTIYF. CDR3 sequence (DNA): TGTGCCAGCAGCTTAGATGACAGGGTTTCTGGAAACACCATATATTTT.